This T cell receptor beta chain was identified in a study of T cell responses to AZD1222 COVID-19 vaccine. Study-wide results and limits: Just five to seven AZD1222 recipients tested seropositive at baseline. Unmutated regions of variants are reportedly targeted by nearly half of spike-specific TCRs.

Clones were read by immunoSEQ multiplex PCR, and TCRdb kept only the in-frame ones, dropping some. The sample contains more than 95,000 clones, around 86% of which appear only once. Concerning this clone: What it recognizes is unknown.

The receptor comes from an adult who received the MenACWY meningococcal vaccine as a control. The material was peripheral blood, obtained 28 days after the second dose of the MenACWY control vaccine.

CDR3 in amino acids: CASSPRTSGETQYF. CDR3 nucleotide sequence: TGTGCCAGCAGCCCCAGGACTTCGGGAGAGACCCAGTACTTC. The V gene is TRBV7-2, the J gene TRBJ2-5, with a tentative D call TRBD2 (5 bases). This CDR3 region has 14 residues. Germline V gives CDR1 SGHTA, CDR2 FQGNSA. Trimming pared 5 bases from V and 4 bases from J, leaving 14 bases between.